A single T cell receptor (beta chain) is shown here with its context. Its target is unknown. The PCR had 60 Vbeta and 13 Jbeta primers. Profiling relied on immunoSEQ multiplex PCR, and the TCRdb table lists in-frame clones only, not all of them. The sample lists about 200,000 clones; approximately 78% were seen once. CDR1 is ENHRY and CDR2 is SYGVKD in the germline V gene. The CDR3 has 15 amino acids. V was cut by 6 bases and J by 6 bases, with 18 bases left in between. The record originates from a study of cytomegalovirus exposure and HLA in healthy donors. Overall study findings and caveats: Later analysis found that TCR beta chains associated with HLA were more clonally expanded than other, equally common chains. From TCR beta sequences, most subjects' HLA-A and HLA-B alleles were reportedly predicted accurately.

The TCR originated in a woman younger than 30 in good health and CMV-seronegative. Sequencing used PBMCs. The genes are TRBV10-3 and TRBJ2-1, with D maybe TRBD2 (6 bases). The CDR3 DNA is TGTGCCATCAGCGGGGAGGCCTTTGGCGGCAATGAGCAGTTCTTC. It translates to CAISGEAFGGNEQFF.